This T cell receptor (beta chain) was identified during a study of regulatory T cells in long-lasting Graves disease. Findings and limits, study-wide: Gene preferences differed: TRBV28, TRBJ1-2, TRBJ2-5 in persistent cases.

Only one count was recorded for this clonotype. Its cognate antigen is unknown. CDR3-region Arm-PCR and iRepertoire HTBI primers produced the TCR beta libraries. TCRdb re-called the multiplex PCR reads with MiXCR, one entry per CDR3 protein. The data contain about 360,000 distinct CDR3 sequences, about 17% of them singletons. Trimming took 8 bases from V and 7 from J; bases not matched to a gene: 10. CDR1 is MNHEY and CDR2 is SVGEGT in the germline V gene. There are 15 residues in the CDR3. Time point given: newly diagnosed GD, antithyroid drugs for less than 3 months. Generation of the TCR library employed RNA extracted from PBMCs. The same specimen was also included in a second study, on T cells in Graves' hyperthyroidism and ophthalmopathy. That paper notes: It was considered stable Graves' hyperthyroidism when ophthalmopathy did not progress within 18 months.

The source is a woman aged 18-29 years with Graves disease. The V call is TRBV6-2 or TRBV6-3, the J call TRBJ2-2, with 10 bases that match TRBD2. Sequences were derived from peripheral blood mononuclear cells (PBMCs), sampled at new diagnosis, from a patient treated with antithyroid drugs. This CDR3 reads CASARLAGDLGELFF. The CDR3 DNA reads TGTGCCAGCGCGAGGCTAGCGGGAGACCTCGGGGAGCTGTTTTTT.